The 17 T cell receptor beta chains below were found in one sample sequenced in a study of identical twins. Each CDR3 protein is one row after TCRdb ran MiXCR on the 5' RACE reads. The data show more than 200,000 distinct CDR3 sequences, roughly 10% seen once. Specimen: memory (CD45RO+) T cells sorted from blood. The receptors were sampled from a woman between 18 and 29 years old in good health.

In its sample, this clonotype was seen many times. The chain is built from TRBV6-1 and TRBJ2-2; TRBD1 is a possible D gene (6 bases). The CDR3 extends over 13 amino acids. Trimming removed 5 bases at V and 5 bases at J, with 9 bases between. From germline, CDR1 is MNHNS and CDR2 SASEGT. CDR3 coding DNA: TGTGCCAGCAGTCCTAGGGGGACCGGGGAGCTGTTTTTT. Residues: CASSPRGTGELFF.

This chain uses TRBV12-5 with TRBJ2-7; 9 nucleotides match TRBD1. Per germline, CDR1 LGHNT and CDR2 FRNRAP. CDR3 length equals 13 residues. V trimming: 10 bases; J trimming: 7 bases; junction bases outside the gene matches: 11. CDR3 coding DNA: TGTGCTATACAGGGGACAGGGCTTAGTGAGCAGTACTTC. Translated, it gives CAIQGTGLSEQYF.

This clonotype has a count of ten or more. This chain links TRBV6-4 with TRBJ2-6; no clear D gene. V lost 2 bases to trimming and J lost 0 bases, with 2 bases between them. This CDR3 is 14 amino acids long. Germline values: CDR1 MRHNA, CDR2 SNTAGT. This CDR3 is CASSDNSGANVLTF. The CDR3 bases are TGTGCCAGCAGTGACAACTCTGGGGCCAACGTCCTGACTTTC.

The sample holds a few counts of this clonotype. J is TRBJ1-4 and V is TRBV2, with D unclear. Germline loops: CDR1 SNHLY, CDR2 FYNNEI. This CDR3 comprises 11 residues. Trimming removed 8 bases from V and 13 bases from J, with 14 bases in between. The CDR3 spells CASALELGLFF. DNA for the CDR3: TGTGCCAGCGCCCTCGAGTTAGGACTGTTTTTT.

DNA of the CDR3: TGCAGTGCTAACCGGCAACTGGGACTAGCGGGGTTTCGCAGCACAGATACGCAGTATTTT. Protein sequence: CSANRQLGLAGFRSTDTQYF. The chain is built from TRBV20-1 and TRBJ2-3; 13 bases agree with TRBD2. Looked up from germline, CDR1 is DFQATT and CDR2 is SNEGSKA (reference sequence). The V gene end was trimmed by 4 bases and the J gene end by 0 bases; junction bases not matched to a gene: 16. This CDR3 region has 20 residues.

This clonotype was detected only a few times. J is TRBJ2-3 and V is TRBV15; D may match TRBD1 or TRBD2 (6 bases each). CDR1 is LNHNV, CDR2 YYDKDF, per germline (reference sequence). The CDR3 runs to 13 residues. Deletions cut 6 bases from V and 5 bases from J, with 12 bases between. CDR3 in DNA: TGTGCCACCAGAGGGGGGCCGAAAGATACGCAGTATTTT. Its translation is CATRGGPKDTQYF.

The genes are TRBV12-3 or TRBV12-4 and TRBJ1-6, with D maybe TRBD1 (5 bases). The V gene lost 5 bases and the J gene lost 0 bases, with 17 bases spanning the gap. The CDR3 is 18 amino acids. The CDR3 bases are TGTGCCAGCAGTCCCGGGACGGACCCTCGCTCCTATAATTCACCCCTCCACTTT. Its translation is CASSPGTDPRSYNSPLHF.

This clonotype was counted a few times. The chain recombines TRBV3-1 with TRBJ2-4; possibly TRBD1 or TRBD2 for D (6 bases each). In germline, CDR1 is LGHDT, CDR2 YNNKEL (reference sequence). The V and J ends lost 3 bases and 8 bases respectively, with 14 bases between them. This CDR3 comprises 14 residues. CDR3 DNA: TGTGCCAGCAGCCAGGGGGGCGGGGTAGACATTCAGTACTTC. Amino acids: CASSQGGGVDIQYF. Drawing the rest from reference TRBV3-1 and TRBJ2-4, the complete variable domain is DTAVSQTPKYLVTQMGNDKSIKCEQNLGHDTMYWYKQDSKKFLKIMFSYNNKELIINETVPNRFSPKSPDKAHLNLHINSLELGDSAVYFCASSQGGGVDIQYFGAGTRLSVL.

This clonotype has a handful of counts. The V gene is TRBV2, the J gene TRBJ2-5; D is undetermined. The ends were cut back, 7 bases at V and 1 base at J, with 10 bases in the middle. CDR1 and CDR2 (germline): SNHLY, FYNNEI. CDR3 length: 13 amino acids. The CDR3 coding sequence is TGTGCCAGCAAGTCAGACACCCAAGAGACCCAGTACTTC. It encodes CASKSDTQETQYF.

The genes are TRBV15 and TRBJ1-4; D is uncertain. CDR3 length: 13 amino acids. The germline CDR1 and CDR2 sequences are LNHNV and YYDKDF (reference sequence). The V gene lost 5 bases and the J gene lost 4 bases, with 8 bases spanning the gap. CDR3 region: CATSLRFNEKLFF. CDR3 in DNA: TGTGCCACCAGCTTGAGGTTTAATGAAAAACTGTTTTTT. Filled out from reference TRBV15 and TRBJ1-4, the complete variable domain reads DAMVIQNPRYQVTQFGKPVTLSCSQTLNHNVMYWYQQKSSQAPKLLFHYYDKDFNNEADTPDNFQSRRPNTSFCFLDIRSPGLGDTAMYLCATSLRFNEKLFFGSGTQLSVL.

The table lists this clonotype with a few counts. The rearrangement links TRBV6-1 to TRBJ1-1, with D perhaps TRBD1 (5 bases). CDR1 is MNHNS and CDR2 is SASEGT in the germline V gene. The CDR3 has 13 amino acids. V gave up 3 bases and J gave up 4 bases, with 9 bases separating them. For the CDR3, the DNA is TGTGCCAGCAGTGAGCTGGGGACCACTGAAGCTTTCTTT. It translates to CASSELGTTEAFF.

The V call is TRBV7-9, the J call TRBJ2-7; D might be TRBD2 (5 bases). V dropped 3 bases and J dropped 5 bases, with 14 bases sitting between them. This CDR3 has 14 amino acids. The germline gives CDR1 SEHNR, CDR2 FQNEAQ (reference sequence). The CDR3 bases are TGTGCCAGCAGCTTCTATACGGGGTCCGACGAGCAGTACTTC. Translating gives CASSFYTGSDEQYF.

The rearrangement uses TRBV4-3 and TRBJ1-1; 7 nucleotides match TRBD1. This CDR3 contains 15 residues. CDR1 is LGHNA, CDR2 YSLEER, per germline. V lost 4 bases to trimming and J lost 3 bases; unmatched junction nucleotides: 8. The CDR3 protein is CASSPNNRGYTEAFF. For the CDR3, the DNA is TGCGCCAGCAGCCCGAACAACAGGGGTTACACTGAAGCTTTCTTT.

This clonotype was picked up a small number of times. The genes are TRBV7-2 and TRBJ2-3; TRBD2 might be the D (5 bases). The CDR3 is made up of 15 amino acids. In germline, CDR1 is SGHTA, CDR2 FQGNSA. The V gene lost 8 bases and the J gene lost 2 bases, with 17 bases spanning the gap. In DNA, the CDR3 is TGTGCCAGCCGCCCAAGCGGATTTCTCACAGATACGCAGTATTTT. Translation: CASRPSGFLTDTQYF.

The chain has TRBV6-5 and TRBJ2-3; 8 bases are a match to TRBD2. The V gene end was trimmed by 0 bases and the J gene end by 11 bases; junction bases not matched to a gene: 4. This CDR3 contains 13 residues. The germline V gene encodes CDR1 MNHEY and CDR2 SVGAGI. The CDR3 sequence: CASSYSMAGGQYF. DNA for the CDR3: TGTGCCAGCAGTTACTCGATGGCGGGGGGGCAGTATTTT.

Only a few counts were recorded for this clonotype. V is TRBV5-1 and J is TRBJ1-4; D perhaps matches TRBD1 (6 bases). V shed 2 bases and J shed 5 bases, with 25 bases lying between them. Germline loops: CDR1 SGHRS, CDR2 YFSETQ. The CDR3 has 19 amino acids. CDR3 coding DNA: TGCGCCAGCAGCTTTTTGGGGGCAGATCAAGGTGGAAAGAATGAAAAACTGTTTTTT. It translates to CASSFLGADQGGKNEKLFF.

This clonotype was recorded many times. The chain joins TRBV29-1 to TRBJ2-7; D perhaps matches TRBD2 (6 bases). From germline, CDR1 is SQVTM and CDR2 ANQGSEA. The CDR3 loop spans 13 amino acids. V lost 3 bases and J 7 bases, leaving 16 bases between the germline ends. The CDR3 nucleotides are TGCAGCGTTGATGGGGGAGGAGTTCGGGAGCAGTACTTC. This translates into CSVDGGGVREQYF.